Below are 27 T cell receptor beta chains sequenced from a single sample in a study of identical twins. TCRdb re-derived calls from the 5' RACE reads in MiXCR, one entry per CDR3 protein. The sample holds around 530,000 distinct CDR3 sequences, about 15% seen once. A further study also used this sample, focusing on yellow fever vaccine responses in identical twins.

The source material was CD4+ T cells sorted from blood. The receptor source for this set is a young woman in good health.

V and J are TRBV14 and TRBJ2-1, with 8 bases matching TRBD2. Losses at the gene ends were 0 bases for V and 7 bases for J; bases not matched to a gene: 8. Germline CDR1 is SGHDN and CDR2 is FVKESK. The CDR3 length is 16 residues. The CDR3 loop reads CASSQDLASGQNEQFF. In DNA form, the CDR3 reads TGTGCCAGCAGCCAAGATCTTGCTAGCGGGCAAAATGAGCAGTTCTTC.

The V gene is TRBV12-3 or TRBV12-4, the J gene TRBJ2-7; TRBD1 aligns across 10 bases. The CDR3 consists of 17 residues. After removal of 2 bases from V and 3 bases from J, the junction contained 10 bases not matched to a gene. CDR3 in amino acids: CASSLRSGQGIFYEQYF. CDR3 nucleotide sequence: TGTGCCAGCAGTTTACGATCGGGACAGGGGATTTTCTACGAGCAGTACTTC.

The gene calls are TRBV7-2 and TRBJ2-3; the D is unclear. This CDR3 has 14 amino acids. V was trimmed by 2 bases and J by 8 bases, leaving 14 bases between them. In germline, CDR1 is SGHTA, CDR2 FQGNSA. CDR3 coding DNA: TGTGCCAGCAGCTTAACCCCAGCGCAGCGTACGCAGTATTTT. Translating it yields CASSLTPAQRTQYF.

CDR3 in DNA: TGCGCCAGCAGCTTTGGCGGGACAGGGCGGAGAGAAGAGACCCAGTACTTC. It translates to CASSFGGTGRREETQYF. J is TRBJ2-5 and V is TRBV5-1; 9 bases line up with TRBD1. CDR1 is SGHRS, CDR2 YFSETQ, per germline. J gave up 3 bases and V 2 bases, and 11 bases lay outside the gene matches. The CDR3 is made up of 17 amino acids. The whole variable domain, filled in from reference TRBV5-1 and TRBJ2-5, reads KAGVTQTPRYLIKTRGQQVTLSCSPISGHRSVSWYQQTPGQGLQFLFEYFSETQRNKGNFPGRFSGRQFSNSRSEMNVSTLELGDSALYLCASSFGGTGRREETQYFGPGTRLLVL.

This clonotype was seen a few times. This rearrangement joins TRBV25-1 to TRBJ2-5, with D hard to call. This CDR3 region has 12 residues. Deletions cut 5 bases from V and 5 bases from J, with 9 bases between. The V gene's germline CDR1 is MGHDK and CDR2 SYGVNS. The CDR3 spells CASSPIGETQYF. DNA of the CDR3: TGTGCCAGCAGTCCCATCGGGGAGACCCAGTACTTC.

The V and J genes are TRBV5-1 and TRBJ1-1, with 8 nucleotides matching TRBD1. The CDR3 has 14 amino acids. V lost 0 bases to trimming and J lost 3 bases; unmatched junction nucleotides: 1. CDR1 is SGHRS, CDR2 YFSETQ, per germline. The CDR3 is CASSLDRGYTEAFF. The CDR3 DNA follows: TGCGCCAGCAGCTTGGACAGGGGGTACACTGAAGCTTTCTTT.

A word on this clonotype: A much more abundant neighbour one base away suggests this may be a read error. The rearrangement joins TRBV6-2 or TRBV6-3 to TRBJ2-7; TRBD1 matches 11 bases. This CDR3 spans 13 amino acids. The germline V gene has CDR1 MNHEY and CDR2 SVGEGT. After removal of 6 bases from V and 4 bases from J, the junction contained 2 bases not matched to a gene. As DNA, the CDR3 is TGTGCCAGCAGACGGGACAGGGGGTACGAGCAGTACTTC. It is translated as CASRRDRGYEQYF.

This clonotype has just a few counts. The chain carries TRBV28 and TRBJ1-1, with 8 positions matching TRBD1. Germline V gives CDR1 MDHEN, CDR2 SYDVKM. V trimming: 3 bases; J trimming: 3 bases; junction bases outside the gene matches: 6. The CDR3 has 15 residues. DNA for the CDR3: TGTGCCAGCAGTTTGAGGACAGGGACCCACACTGAAGCTTTCTTT. Translation gives CASSLRTGTHTEAFF.

This clonotype has just a few counts. In DNA form, the CDR3 reads TGCAGTGCTAATCTGCGCGGTGAGCAGTTCTTC. Its protein is CSANLRGEQFF. This sequence joins TRBV20-1 and TRBJ2-1, with D uncertain. The V end was cut by 4 bases, the J end by 9 bases, with 10 bases between. This CDR3 region has 11 residues. Per the germline V gene, CDR1 is DFQATT and CDR2 is SNEGSKA (reference sequence).

This chain connects TRBV12-3 or TRBV12-4 to TRBJ2-5; D perhaps matches TRBD1 (5 bases). Trimming left V 3 bases short and J 4 bases short, with 9 bases between. This CDR3 region has 13 residues. The CDR3 protein is CASSFQGRETQYF. Written as DNA, the CDR3 is TGTGCCAGCAGTTTCCAGGGTCGAGAGACCCAGTACTTC.

The chain recombines TRBV18 with TRBJ2-7, with TRBD1 as a possible D gene (6 bases). CDR1 KGHSH and CDR2 LQKENI come from the germline V gene. The CDR3 has 14 residues. Trimming shortened V by 5 bases and J by 1 base, and 12 bases separated the two germline ends. The CDR3 sequence is CASSIGQSSYEQYF. The CDR3 region has the DNA TGTGCCAGCTCAATAGGACAGTCGTCCTACGAGCAGTACTTC.

This sequence joins TRBV14 and TRBJ2-5; 9 positions match TRBD2. Germline-derived CDR1 and CDR2 are SGHDN and FVKESK. The trim removed 0 bases at V and 0 bases at J, leaving 5 bases unmatched. The CDR3 runs to 17 residues. CDR3: CASSQDSGLAYQETQYF. The CDR3 region has the DNA TGTGCCAGCAGCCAAGATTCCGGACTAGCGTACCAAGAGACCCAGTACTTC.

This clonotype has more than one count but fewer than ten. The V call is TRBV7-9, the J call TRBJ2-7; 8 bases are a match to TRBD1. CDR1 is SEHNR and CDR2 is FQNEAQ in the germline V gene (reference sequence). The CDR3 is 15 residues long. The junction had 12 bases not matched to a gene; V was cut back by 5 bases and J by 6 bases. The CDR3 sequence: CASSHGQGESSEQYF. CDR3 nucleotides: TGTGCCAGCAGCCACGGACAGGGCGAAAGTAGCGAGCAGTACTTC.

The V gene is TRBV7-9, the J gene TRBJ2-7; maybe TRBD1 (5 bases). V was pared by 5 bases and J by 6 bases, with 14 bases between. Germline loops: CDR1 SEHNR, CDR2 FQNEAQ (reference sequence). CDR3 length: 13 residues. The CDR3 region is CASSQAGFGEQYF. Written as DNA, the CDR3 is TGTGCCAGCAGCCAGGCAGGGTTTGGCGAGCAGTACTTC.

The chain uses TRBV7-8 and TRBJ2-1, with D possibly called TRBD1 or TRBD2 (5 bases each). This CDR3 has 20 residues. Germline V gene lookup returns CDR1 SGHVS and CDR2 FQNEAQ. V dropped 3 bases and J dropped 0 bases, with 24 bases sitting between them. The CDR3 protein is CASSFQGIGSGRSSYNEQFF. For the CDR3, the DNA is TGTGCCAGCAGCTTCCAGGGTATCGGAAGCGGACGTAGCTCCTACAATGAGCAGTTCTTC.

The CDR3 reads CAISVSTGSPSGANVLTF. The CDR3 bases are TGTGCCATCAGTGTCTCGACAGGGAGTCCCTCTGGGGCCAACGTCCTGACTTTC. The chain combines TRBV10-3 with TRBJ2-6; 7 positions agree with TRBD1. With 4 bases clipped from V and 0 bases from J, the junction kept 9 bases outside the gene matches. In germline, CDR1 is ENHRY, CDR2 SYGVKD. The CDR3 has 18 residues.

In its sample, this clonotype was seen a few times. This chain connects TRBV5-1 to TRBJ2-5; 12 nucleotides line up with TRBD2. CDR1 is SGHRS, CDR2 YFSETQ, per germline. This CDR3 is 15 amino acids long. J was trimmed by 4 bases and V by 4 bases; bases with no gene match: 5. CDR3 residues: CASSQRTSGTETQYF. The CDR3, as DNA: TGCGCCAGCAGCCAGAGGACTAGCGGGACAGAGACCCAGTACTTC. Looking up the rest from reference TRBV5-1 and TRBJ2-5 gives the full variable domain: KAGVTQTPRYLIKTRGQQVTLSCSPISGHRSVSWYQQTPGQGLQFLFEYFSETQRNKGNFPGRFSGRQFSNSRSEMNVSTLELGDSALYLCASSQRTSGTETQYFGPGTRLLVL.

V gene TRBV10-3 combines with J gene TRBJ2-3, with 8 nucleotides matching TRBD2. Trimming took 7 bases from V and 4 from J; bases not matched to a gene: 4. CDR3 length: 13 residues. The germline gives CDR1 ENHRY, CDR2 SYGVKD. The chain's CDR3 is CAITGLVSDTQYF. CDR3 in DNA: TGTGCCATCACGGGACTAGTCTCAGATACGCAGTATTTT.

This clonotype was seen only a few times. The rearrangement links TRBV29-1 to TRBJ1-1; D not certain. The V end lost 7 bases, the J end lost 4 bases, and 13 bases lay between the germline ends. The length of the CDR3 is 12 residues. The germline V gene encodes CDR1 SQVTM and CDR2 ANQGSEA. CDR3 DNA: TGCAGCGGTCTTAGGGCCTCCACTGAAGCTTTCTTT. Protein product: CSGLRASTEAFF.

This clonotype was recorded a few times. J is TRBJ1-4 and V is TRBV10-3; 7 positions match TRBD1. The CDR3 totals 13 residues. With 11 bases clipped from V and 8 bases from J, the junction kept 11 bases outside the gene matches. Germline-derived CDR1 and CDR2 are ENHRY and SYGVKD. The CDR3, as DNA: TGTGCCGTAGGGAGGGACAGCGGCGAAAAACTGTTTTTT. This gives the protein CAVGRDSGEKLFF.

This clonotype was recorded many times. The chain joins TRBV12-3 or TRBV12-4 to TRBJ2-7; 9 nucleotides agree with TRBD1. Trimming removed 5 bases from V and 5 bases from J; junction bases left unmatched: 10. The CDR3 covers 15 residues. CDR3 in amino acids: CASSPSTGGVNEQYF. Here the CDR3 DNA reads TGTGCCAGCAGTCCTTCGACAGGGGGTGTGAACGAGCAGTACTTC.

This clonotype has just a few counts. The rearrangement uses TRBV4-1 and TRBJ2-3, with D hard to call. The CDR3 extends over 15 amino acids. In germline, CDR1 is MGHRA, CDR2 YSYEKL. V was trimmed by 1 base and J by 2 bases, leaving 10 bases between them. The CDR3: CASSQVGLNTDTQYF. CDR3 coding DNA: TGCGCCAGCAGCCAAGTGGGCCTGAACACAGATACGCAGTATTTT.

The chain is built from TRBV20-1 and TRBJ2-1; the match to TRBD2 covers 9 bases. Trimming at V came to 0 bases and at J to 0 bases, leaving 6 bases not matched to a gene. CDR3 length: 17 amino acids. Germline loops: CDR1 DFQATT, CDR2 SNEGSKA (reference sequence). The CDR3 coding sequence is TGCAGTGCTAGAGATCGACTAGCGGAGAGCTCCTACAATGAGCAGTTCTTC. As protein: CSARDRLAESSYNEQFF.

This clonotype was counted between two and nine times. The CDR3 bases are TGTGCCAGCATCAAAAACAGGGGGCGTATTCAATTGACTACCGATGAGCAGTTCTTC. Translation gives CASIKNRGRIQLTTDEQFF. The V call is TRBV7-8, the J call TRBJ2-1; 9 bases match TRBD1. Per the germline V gene, CDR1 is SGHVS and CDR2 is FQNEAQ. CDR3 length equals 19 residues. J lost 8 bases, V lost 7 bases, and 24 bases had no gene match.

J is TRBJ2-1 and V is TRBV20-1, with 7 bases identical to TRBD2. The CDR3 runs to 14 residues. V lost 3 bases, J lost 10 bases, and 12 bases stayed unmatched. From germline, CDR1 is DFQATT and CDR2 SNEGSKA (reference sequence). CDR3 coding DNA: TGCAGTGCTAGTAAAAGCGGGATAGGGAGAGAGCAGTTCTTC. The encoded protein is CSASKSGIGREQFF.

Only a few counts were recorded for this clonotype. One end of the junction does not line up with germline, which may come from a read error. The chain combines TRBV5-1 with TRBJ2-5, with 9 bases identical to TRBD1. Germline CDR1 SGHRS, CDR2 YFSETQ. The CDR3 totals 14 residues. The CDR3 DNA reads TGCGCCAGCAGCTTGGCCATGACCGGGACAGGGTCTGCCTTC. Its translation: CASSLAMTGTGSAF.

The V and J genes are TRBV24-1 and TRBJ1-5; D is possibly TRBD1 (5 bases). V lost 7 bases to trimming and J lost 9 bases, with 12 bases between them. The CDR3 has 12 amino acids. Germline CDR1 KGHDR, CDR2 SFDVKD. In DNA, the CDR3 is TGTGCCACCAGCTGGGGCGTGGGGCCCCAGCATTTT. It specifies CATSWGVGPQHF.